The TCR beta chain described here comes from a study of blood T cell repertoires in COVID-19. The germline V and J ends were trimmed by 4 bases and 5 bases, with 17 bases remaining between them. This CDR3 is built from 15 residues. Germline CDR1 and CDR2: ENHRY and SYGVKD. Method: immunoSEQ multiplex PCR; TCRdb's copy keeps in-frame clones and lacks some. The sample has about 220,000 clones, 84% seen once; the top ten hold just under 20%. Sequenced material: peripheral blood. V usage is TRBV10-3 and J usage is TRBJ1-1; D might be TRBD1 (6 bases). The clonotype comes from a young man with active or convalescent COVID-19. CDR3 protein: CAISGGPGRGTEAFF. For the CDR3, the DNA is TGTGCCATCAGTGGGGGGCCAGGGAGAGGTACTGAAGCTTTCTTT.